A single sample gave rise to the 21 T cell receptor beta chains below, sequenced in a study of blood T cell repertoires in COVID-19. Profiling relied on immunoSEQ multiplex PCR, and the TCRdb table lists in-frame clones only, not all of them. This table has tens of thousands of clones, roughly 84% appearing once. Sequenced: peripheral blood. Every receptor here comes from a man aged 55-75 years with COVID-19, enrolled during active disease.

On this clone: One end of the junction fails to match germline, which may point to a read error. The chain is built from TRBV29-1 and TRBJ2-5, with 9 bases lining up with TRBD2. Germline CDR1 is SQVTM and CDR2 is ANQGSEA. The CDR3 runs 13 residues. The CDR3 loop is CSAEAGGAETQYF. CDR3 nucleotide sequence: TGCAGCGCTGAAGCGGGGGGCGCAGAGACCCAGTACTTC.

The chain joins TRBV21-1 to TRBJ1-1. TRBV21-1 is assigned pseudogene status. There are 19 residues in the CDR3. The CDR3 here is CASSPLPNFPGRTGTEAFF. Here the CDR3 DNA reads TGTGCCAGCAGCCCTCTACCTAATTTCCCAGGCAGGACGGGGACTGAAGCTTTCTTT.

The chain combines TRBV12-5 with TRBJ2-7; 14 nucleotides match TRBD2. CDR1 and CDR2 (germline): LGHNT, FRNRAP. The CDR3 extends over 19 amino acids. With 0 bases clipped from V and 3 bases from J, the junction kept 10 bases outside the gene matches. The CDR3 protein is CASGLVPGLAGAENYEQYF. As DNA, the CDR3 is TGTGCTAGTGGTTTGGTCCCGGGACTAGCGGGGGCTGAGAACTACGAGCAGTACTTC.

This chain links TRBV6-1 with TRBJ2-4; maybe TRBD1 (5 bases). The CDR3 loop spans 14 amino acids. Germline loops: CDR1 MNHNS, CDR2 SASEGT. V was shortened by 2 bases and J by 7 bases, with 12 bases between the two germline ends. For the CDR3, the DNA is TGTGCCAGCAGTGAACAGGGCACAATTAACATTCAGTACTTC. The encoded protein is CASSEQGTINIQYF.

The rearrangement joins TRBV29-1 to TRBJ1-1, with D perhaps TRBD1 (6 bases). Looked up from germline, CDR1 is SQVTM and CDR2 is ANQGSEA. Trimming removed 1 base from V and 1 base from J, with 13 bases in between. CDR3 size: 15 residues. The CDR3 protein is CSVEGSGGWNTEAFF. The DNA of the CDR3 is TGCAGCGTTGAAGGGTCGGGGGGCTGGAACACTGAAGCTTTCTTT.

The CDR3 region is CASSLAGGRTGNTEAFF. In DNA form, the CDR3 reads TGTGCCAGCAGCTTAGCAGGTGGCAGGACAGGTAACACTGAAGCTTTCTTT. The J gene is TRBJ1-1, the V gene TRBV7-9; 7 positions agree with TRBD1. V shed 0 bases, J shed 2 bases, and the junction held 9 bases outside the gene matches. CDR1 and CDR2 (germline): SEHNR, FQNEAQ (reference sequence). CDR3 size: 17 residues.

This clone came up once. V gene TRBV6-5 combines with J gene TRBJ2-3, with 13 bases identical to TRBD2. With V trimmed by 8 bases and J by 5 bases, 4 bases remained unmatched. There are 14 residues in the CDR3. Per the germline V gene, CDR1 is MNHEY and CDR2 is SVGAGI. The CDR3 loop reads CASAGLAGEDTQYF. The DNA of the CDR3 is TGTGCCAGCGCCGGACTAGCGGGAGAAGATACGCAGTATTTT.

J is TRBJ1-4 and V is TRBV18; TRBD1 is a possible D gene (6 bases). Germline V lookup: CDR1 KGHSH, CDR2 LQKENI. There are 14 residues in the CDR3. V lost 4 bases to trimming and J lost 7 bases, with 13 bases between them. This chain's CDR3 is CASSQDRLSEKLFF. CDR3 nucleotide sequence: TGTGCCAGCTCACAGGACAGACTCAGTGAAAAACTGTTTTTT. The complete variable domain, with remaining parts taken from reference TRBV18 and TRBJ1-4, reads NAGVMQNPRHLVRRRGQEARLRCSPMKGHSHVYWYRQLPEEGLKFMVYLQKENIIDESGMPKERFSAEFPKEGPSILRIQQVVRGDSAAYFCASSQDRLSEKLFFGSGTQLSVL.

About this clone itself: A junction end diverges from the germline sequence, so it may reflect a read error. The V call is TRBV5-1, the J call TRBJ1-1, with D hard to call. This CDR3 is built from 14 residues. Germline CDR1 and CDR2: SGHRS and YFSETQ. CDR3 DNA: TGCACCAGCAGCGAAGGAGGAGGGAGCACTGAAGCTTTCTTT. Translated, it gives CTSSEGGGSTEAFF.

This chain links TRBV28 with TRBJ1-5; 7 bases align to TRBD1. This CDR3 has 16 residues. J was trimmed by 1 base and V by 5 bases; bases with no gene match: 8. Germline V CDR1 and CDR2: MDHEN, SYDVKM. In DNA form, the CDR3 reads TGTGCCAGCAGTCAGTTGACAGGGTCGAGCAATCAGCCCCAGCATTTT. Protein sequence: CASSQLTGSSNQPQHF.

The J gene is TRBJ2-7, the V gene TRBV6-5; perhaps TRBD2 as D (6 bases). The CDR3 loop spans 13 amino acids. V was clipped by 7 bases and J by 0 bases, with 10 bases between them. From germline, CDR1 is MNHEY and CDR2 SVGAGI. The CDR3 coding sequence is TGTGCCAGCACCGCGACTAGCTCCTACGAGCAGTACTTC. It is translated as CASTATSSYEQYF.

This CDR3 reads CASSFNLGEAFF. CDR3 sequence (DNA): TGTGCCAGCAGCTTCAACCTCGGTGAAGCTTTCTTT. This rearrangement joins TRBV11-2 to TRBJ1-1; no clear D. CDR1 and CDR2 (germline): SGHAT, FQNNGV. The germline V and J ends were trimmed by 3 bases and 7 bases, with 9 bases remaining between them. This CDR3 spans 12 amino acids.

This clone was seen just once. V gene TRBV11-1 combines with J gene TRBJ1-3; D call uncertain. Trimming left V 0 bases short and J 3 bases short, with 12 bases between. The CDR3 runs to 16 residues. Germline values: CDR1 SGHAT, CDR2 FQDESV (reference sequence). CDR3 coding DNA: TGTGCCAGCAGCTTAGCTGGCAGCGACTTTGGAAACACCATATATTTT. Translating it yields CASSLAGSDFGNTIYF.

V gene TRBV7-9 combines with J gene TRBJ2-7; perhaps TRBD1 as D (6 bases). This CDR3 is 12 amino acids long. In germline, CDR1 is SEHNR, CDR2 FQNEAQ (reference sequence). With 5 bases removed from V and 6 bases from J, the gap between germline ends came to 11 bases. The CDR3 coding sequence is TGTGCCAGCAGCCGTGACAGGATCGAGCAGTACTTC. Residues: CASSRDRIEQYF.

CDR3 in DNA: TGTGCCAGCAGCGGGGGAGCCTACAATGAGCAGTTCTTC. Translated, it gives CASSGGAYNEQFF. The gene calls are TRBV12-3 or TRBV12-4 and TRBJ2-1; D is possibly TRBD2 (6 bases). CDR3 length: 13 amino acids. With 6 bases removed from V and 2 bases from J, the gap between germline ends came to 8 bases.

The chain carries TRBV7-9 and TRBJ2-7; 10 bases agree with TRBD2. Per germline, CDR1 SEHNR and CDR2 FQNEAQ (reference sequence). J gave up 2 bases and V 5 bases, and 12 bases lay outside the gene matches. This CDR3 contains 17 residues. The CDR3 nucleotides read TGTGCCAGCAGCGGCCCCATAAGGACTAGCGGCACCTACGAGCAGTACTTC. As protein: CASSGPIRTSGTYEQYF.

Only a few counts were recorded for this clone. The chain has TRBV7-6 and TRBJ2-7, with TRBD2 matching 7 bases. CDR1 and CDR2 (germline): SGHVS, FNYEAQ. After removal of 5 bases from V and 2 bases from J, the junction contained 15 bases not matched to a gene. The CDR3 extends over 17 amino acids. CDR3 DNA: TGTGCCAGCAGCCCCAATTATGGGCGGGGAGGGACCTACGAGCAGTACTTC. It is translated as CASSPNYGRGGTYEQYF.

The chain recombines TRBV25-1 with TRBJ1-4; D is perhaps TRBD1 (6 bases). V lost 3 bases, J lost 4 bases, and 12 bases lay in between. CDR1 and CDR2 (germline): MGHDK, SYGVNS. The CDR3 consists of 15 residues. The CDR3 spells CASSDLTGVNEKLFF. CDR3 DNA: TGTGCCAGCAGTGATCTGACAGGTGTTAATGAAAAACTGTTTTTT.

V and J are TRBV10-1 and TRBJ2-5; 7 positions match TRBD1. CDR3 length: 16 amino acids. V lost 6 bases and J lost 2; bases outside the gene matches: 12. Per the germline V gene, CDR1 is WNHNN and CDR2 is SYGVQD (reference sequence). The CDR3 nucleotides are TGCGCCAGCAGCCCCGGGACAGCCGATGTACAAGAGACCCAGTACTTC. This gives the protein CASSPGTADVQETQYF.

The count of this clone is one. This chain joins TRBV11-2 and TRBJ1-3; D unclear. The V and J ends lost 1 base and 0 bases respectively, with 16 bases between them. CDR3 size: 18 residues. The germline V gene has CDR1 SGHAT and CDR2 FQNNGV. CDR3 nucleotides: TGTGCCAGCAGCTTAGGGGTAAAGAGACTGCGCTCTGGAAACACCATATATTTT. This sequence encodes CASSLGVKRLRSGNTIYF. The variable domain in full, completed from reference TRBV11-2 and TRBJ1-3, reads EAGVAQSPRYKIIEKRQSVAFWCNPISGHATLYWYQQILGQGPKLLIQFQNNGVVDDSQLPKDRFSAERLKGVDSTLKIQPAKLEDSAVYLCASSLGVKRLRSGNTIYFGEGSWLTVV.

The CDR3 reads CASSPPRGSSSYEQYF. The CDR3 region has the DNA TGTGCCAGCAGCCCTCCGCGGGGTTCGAGCTCCTACGAGCAGTACTTC. This chain connects TRBV6-2 or TRBV6-3 to TRBJ2-7; the D gene is possibly TRBD2 (6 bases). V was pared by 6 bases and J by 0 bases, with 18 bases between. Per the germline V gene, CDR1 is MNHEY and CDR2 is SVGEGT. The CDR3 sequence is 16 residues long.